These 27 T cell receptor beta chains share one sample of origin, sequenced in a study of T cell responses to AZD1222 COVID-19 vaccine. Some clones are missing from TCRdb's copy, which holds only in-frame ones; the method was immunoSEQ multiplex PCR. The table includes some 69,000 clones, approximately 85% detected once. The sequenced sample was peripheral blood, obtained on day 0 of AZD1222 vaccination. The receptors originated from an adult in good health.

The chain has TRBV28 and TRBJ1-2; D call uncertain. This CDR3 has 16 amino acids. The germline V gene has CDR1 MDHEN and CDR2 SYDVKM. Trimming left V 3 bases short and J 5 bases short, with 19 bases between. For the CDR3, the DNA is TGTGCCAGCAGTTTGTCTACCAGGAGGACTTTATATGGCTACACCTTC. It yields the protein CASSLSTRRTLYGYTF.

This chain uses TRBV5-6 with TRBJ2-7; the match to TRBD1 covers 10 bases. V lost 4 bases, J lost 3 bases, and 7 bases stayed unmatched. CDR1 is SGHDT, CDR2 YYEEEE, per germline. CDR3 length: 15 amino acids. The CDR3 region has the DNA TGTGCCAGCAGCCTCGGCTGGGACAGGGGCTACGAGCAGTACTTC. Translation gives CASSLGWDRGYEQYF.

The chain carries TRBV7-2 and TRBJ1-2, with D perhaps TRBD1 (6 bases). Trimming removed 1 base at V and 4 bases at J, with 10 bases between. The CDR3 totals 14 residues. CDR1 and CDR2 (germline): SGHTA, FQGNSA. CDR3 sequence (DNA): TGTGCCAGCAGCTTAGTAGGGACAATCTATGGCTACACCTTC. This gives the protein CASSLVGTIYGYTF.

The chain employs TRBV14 and TRBJ2-7; 9 bases align to TRBD2. The CDR3 runs 15 residues. Germline CDR1 and CDR2: SGHDN and FVKESK. Losses at the gene ends were 3 bases for V and 0 bases for J; bases not matched to a gene: 3. CDR3 sequence (DNA): TGTGCCAGCAGCCAGGGACTAGCTTACTCCTACGAGCAGTACTTC. Its protein product is CASSQGLAYSYEQYF.

This chain joins TRBV19 and TRBJ2-2; 10 nucleotides match TRBD1. This CDR3 region has 15 residues. Germline V gene lookup returns CDR1 LNHDA and CDR2 SQIVND (reference sequence). Losses at the gene ends were 7 bases for V and 5 bases for J; bases not matched to a gene: 7. CDR3 DNA sequence: TGTGCCAGTACTTGGACAGGGGGGAGGACCGGGGAGCTGTTTTTT. This sequence encodes CASTWTGGRTGELFF.

This chain uses TRBV12-5 with TRBJ1-3, with 8 bases matching TRBD1. CDR1 is LGHNT and CDR2 is FRNRAP in the germline V gene. J was trimmed by 8 bases and V by 5 bases; bases with no gene match: 8. This CDR3 is built from 14 residues. This CDR3 is CASGHGQGGYTIYF. CDR3 nucleotide sequence: TGTGCTAGTGGTCATGGACAGGGCGGATACACCATATATTTT.

CDR3 protein: CASSMTSQETQYF. CDR3 nucleotide sequence: TGTGCCAGTAGTATGACTAGCCAAGAGACCCAGTACTTC. The V call is TRBV19, the J call TRBJ2-5, with D perhaps TRBD2 (6 bases). In germline, CDR1 is LNHDA, CDR2 SQIVND (reference sequence). V gave up 3 bases and J gave up 1 base, with 6 bases separating them. The CDR3 spans 13 residues.

The V gene is TRBV19, the J gene TRBJ1-2; D might be TRBD1 (5 bases). The CDR3 runs 15 residues. Germline lookup yields CDR1 LNHDA and CDR2 SQIVND (reference sequence). With 3 bases removed from V and 9 bases from J, the gap between germline ends came to 20 bases. CDR3 residues: CASSIEGPRDPRYTF. CDR3 nucleotides: TGTGCCAGTAGTATTGAGGGGCCGAGGGATCCACGCTACACCTTC.

V is TRBV19 and J is TRBJ1-2; no clear D gene. The germline CDR1 and CDR2 sequences are LNHDA and SQIVND (reference sequence). The CDR3 loop spans 11 amino acids. Trimming took off 9 bases at V and 4 bases at J, with 9 bases between the two ends. This CDR3 reads CASKLGYGYTF. CDR3 coding DNA: TGTGCCAGCAAGCTTGGCTATGGCTACACCTTC. The whole variable domain, filled in from reference TRBV19 and TRBJ1-2, reads DGGITQSPKYLFRKEGQNVTLSCEQNLNHDAMYWYRQDPGQGLRLIYYSQIVNDFQKGDIAEGYSVSREKKESFPLTVTSAQKNPTAFYLCASKLGYGYTFGSGTRLTVV.

The chain uses TRBV19 and TRBJ2-4; D not resolved. Trimming left V 6 bases short and J 0 bases short, with 18 bases between. The CDR3 is 17 amino acids. Per germline, CDR1 LNHDA and CDR2 SQIVND (reference sequence). The CDR3 sequence: CASSYGRLSLAKNIQYF. DNA for the CDR3: TGTGCCAGTAGCTATGGTCGTTTGAGTCTAGCCAAAAACATTCAGTACTTC.

This clone was observed many times. The rearrangement links TRBV6-1 to TRBJ1-1; D unresolved. CDR3 size: 11 residues. Trimming pared 2 bases from V and 6 bases from J, leaving 4 bases between. Looked up from germline, CDR1 is MNHNS and CDR2 is SASEGT. The CDR3 nucleotides are TGTGCCAGCAGTGAAAGGGCTGAAGCTTTCTTT. Its translation: CASSERAEAFF.

This clone was observed a handful of times. This rearrangement joins TRBV6-5 to TRBJ1-1; no reliable D call. V was trimmed by 2 bases and J by 0 bases, leaving 7 bases between them. In germline, CDR1 is MNHEY, CDR2 SVGAGI. The CDR3 extends over 14 amino acids. For the CDR3, the DNA is TGTGCCAGCAGTTACGAGTTCATGAACACTGAAGCTTTCTTT. Its translation is CASSYEFMNTEAFF.

The CDR3 reads CATSRELSGGGYTF. DNA of the CDR3: TGTGCCACCAGCAGAGAGTTATCTGGGGGCGGCTACACCTTC. This rearrangement joins TRBV15 to TRBJ1-2, with D possibly matching TRBD1 (6 bases). This CDR3 has 14 residues. Trimming pared 0 bases from V and 8 bases from J, leaving 13 bases between. CDR1 and CDR2 from the germline V gene are LNHNV and YYDKDF (reference sequence).

The chain employs TRBV7-9 and TRBJ2-3; 10 nucleotides agree with TRBD2. The CDR3 runs 15 residues. In germline, CDR1 is SEHNR, CDR2 FQNEAQ (reference sequence). Trimming removed 3 bases from V and 5 bases from J; junction bases left unmatched: 5. CDR3 residues: CASSFGTSGVDTQYF. DNA of the CDR3: TGTGCCAGCAGCTTCGGTACTAGCGGGGTAGATACGCAGTATTTT.

A few counts support this clone. The rearrangement links TRBV15 to TRBJ2-5; D is unresolved. V shed 1 base and J shed 2 bases, with 2 bases lying between them. The CDR3 is 12 amino acids. Germline V CDR1 and CDR2: LNHNV, YYDKDF (reference sequence). CDR3 region: CATSRGQETQYF. In DNA, the CDR3 is TGTGCCACCAGCAGAGGGCAAGAGACCCAGTACTTC.

The chain is built from TRBV10-1 and TRBJ1-5; TRBD1 is a possible D gene (6 bases). Germline-derived CDR1 and CDR2 are WNHNN and SYGVQD (reference sequence). Trimming removed 2 bases from V and 0 bases from J, with 14 bases in between. The CDR3 covers 17 residues. CDR3 sequence reads: CASSEVPQGPSNQPQHF. DNA of the CDR3: TGCGCCAGCAGTGAGGTACCACAGGGCCCTAGCAATCAGCCCCAGCATTTT.

This chain links TRBV7-9 with TRBJ1-1; D not certain. Trimming took 1 base from V and 7 from J, leaving 10 bases between them. This CDR3 is 13 amino acids long. Germline loops: CDR1 SEHNR, CDR2 FQNEAQ (reference sequence). The CDR3 reads CASSLGSPIEAFF. CDR3 nucleotide sequence: TGTGCCAGCAGCTTAGGGTCCCCGATTGAAGCTTTCTTT.

This chain joins TRBV7-2 and TRBJ1-5; 8 positions match TRBD1. CDR1 and CDR2 from the germline V gene are SGHTA and FQGNSA. This CDR3 spans 21 amino acids. With V trimmed by 0 bases and J by 2 bases, 18 bases remained unmatched. CDR3: CASSLAGRDRSRRGGNQPQHF. The CDR3 DNA sequence: TGTGCCAGCAGCTTAGCGGGTCGGGACAGGAGCCGCCGAGGGGGCAATCAGCCCCAGCATTTT.

The rearrangement joins TRBV5-4 to TRBJ1-3; D is unresolved. V lost 0 bases and J 4 bases, leaving 5 bases between the germline ends. Per the germline V gene, CDR1 is SGHNT and CDR2 is YYREEE (reference sequence). CDR3 length equals 13 residues. The CDR3 region is CASSLEYGNTIYF. CDR3 bases: TGTGCCAGCAGCTTGGAGTACGGAAACACCATATATTTT.

Comments on this clone: Germline is not matched at one junction end, which may reflect a read error. The chain carries TRBV6-5 and TRBJ2-7; D is ambiguous. The CDR3 length is 13 residues. Germline V gives CDR1 MNHEY, CDR2 SVGAGI. CDR3: CASSYTVSHEQYF. CDR3 coding DNA: TGTGCCAGCAGTTACACGGTCTCCCACGAGCAGTACTTC.

This clone has just a few counts. The chain carries TRBV5-4 and TRBJ2-1, with 14 bases matching TRBD2. V gave up 4 bases and J gave up 5 bases; unmatched junction bases: 2. The CDR3 is made up of 15 amino acids. Germline V CDR1 and CDR2: SGHNT, YYREEE (reference sequence). The CDR3 is CASSPTSGGDNEQFF. CDR3 DNA sequence: TGTGCCAGCAGCCCGACTAGCGGGGGGGACAATGAGCAGTTCTTC.

This chain uses TRBV14 with TRBJ2-3; D may correspond to TRBD1 or TRBD2 (6 bases each). From germline, CDR1 is SGHDN and CDR2 FVKESK. Trimming shortened V by 8 bases and J by 2 bases, and 14 bases separated the two germline ends. This CDR3 comprises 14 residues. The CDR3 is CASHGGSLTDTQYF. Written as DNA, the CDR3 is TGTGCCAGCCACGGGGGCAGTCTCACAGATACGCAGTATTTT.

This chain links TRBV5-6 with TRBJ2-2; 7 bases agree with TRBD1. Trimming took 3 bases from V and 5 from J; bases not matched to a gene: 7. Germline lookup yields CDR1 SGHDT and CDR2 YYEEEE. This CDR3 has 15 residues. DNA of the CDR3: TGTGCCAGCAGCTCTACAGGGGTAGGGACCGGGGAGCTGTTTTTT. Its protein product is CASSSTGVGTGELFF.

The rearrangement links TRBV2 to TRBJ1-4; D remains ambiguous. Germline CDR1 reads SNHLY; CDR2 reads FYNNEI. V was shortened by 6 bases and J by 7 bases, with 15 bases between the two germline ends. CDR3 length: 14 residues. CDR3 DNA sequence: TGTGCCAGCAGCCGGAGCCCGCGGTCTGAAAAACTGTTTTTT. Amino acid sequence: CASSRSPRSEKLFF. Drawing the rest from reference TRBV2 and TRBJ1-4, the complete variable domain is EPEVTQTPSHQVTQMGQEVILRCVPISNHLYFYWYRQILGQKVEFLVSFYNNEISEKSEIFDDQFSVERPDGSNFTLKIRSTKLEDSAMYFCASSRSPRSEKLFFGSGTQLSVL.

V gene TRBV5-4 combines with J gene TRBJ1-2, with D maybe TRBD1 (5 bases). This CDR3 comprises 12 residues. The germline gives CDR1 SGHNT, CDR2 YYREEE (reference sequence). V was pared by 0 bases and J by 5 bases, with 5 bases between. The CDR3 sequence: CASSLEGYGYTF. The CDR3 DNA follows: TGTGCCAGCAGCTTGGAGGGGTATGGCTACACCTTC.

CDR3 region: CASNLTPRGRHTQYF. The CDR3 coding sequence is TGTGCCAGCAATCTGACGCCCCGGGGGCGACATACGCAGTATTTT. This chain connects TRBV6-5 to TRBJ2-3; D is perhaps TRBD1 or TRBD2 (6 bases each). This CDR3 is built from 15 residues. Trimming cost V 7 bases and J 7 bases, with 21 bases left between them. Germline assignment: CDR1 MNHEY and CDR2 SVGAGI.

The V gene is TRBV5-1, the J gene TRBJ2-3; weak D call: TRBD2 (5 bases). CDR3 length equals 15 residues. Germline V lookup: CDR1 SGHRS, CDR2 YFSETQ. The V gene lost 4 bases and the J gene lost 6 bases, with 18 bases spanning the gap. The CDR3: CASSQRGPAEDTQYF. The CDR3 DNA reads TGCGCCAGCAGCCAACGGGGTCCTGCCGAGGATACGCAGTATTTT. The whole variable domain, filled in from reference TRBV5-1 and TRBJ2-3, reads KAGVTQTPRYLIKTRGQQVTLSCSPISGHRSVSWYQQTPGQGLQFLFEYFSETQRNKGNFPGRFSGRQFSNSRSEMNVSTLELGDSALYLCASSQRGPAEDTQYFGPGTRLTVL.